This TCR beta chain was sequenced during a study of vaccination and CD4 T cells after COVID-19 (dated by TCRdb to the early 2020s). At the level of the whole study: In the convalescent cohort there were six males and four females, among whom were two Hispanic individuals, seven Caucasians, two Asians and one multiracial person. Participants got two doses of the Pfizer-BioNTech BNT162b2 vaccine (n=8) or two doses of the Moderna mRNA-1273 vaccine (n=2). Post-COVID blood samples were collected from convalescent patients a median of roughly 100 days after diagnosis, with a range of about 35 to 170 days. The time from the second vaccine dose to post-vaccine blood sampling had a median of roughly 77 days and ranged from about 14 to 250 days. Overlapping spike peptide pools from SARS-CoV-2 and from the common cold coronaviruses HCoV-NL63, HCoV-OC43 and HCoV-229E were used as culture stimuli. In control cultures, a CEFX viral epitope pool was used as positive control, an HIV-1 Nef peptide pool was used as negative control, or no peptide was added. In ten to eleven COVID-19 convalescent patients and 4 infection-naive healthy vaccine recipients, the spike-specific CD4+ TCR repertoire before mRNA vaccination was compared with the repertoire after mRNA vaccination. An earlier paper using these donors assessed, at the TCR clonotype level, memory CD4+ T cell crossreactivity between SARS-CoV-2 and common cold coronavirus spike proteins.

Library generation was performed with PCR. DNA from cultured CD4+ T cells was subjected to TCR sequencing with the Oncomine TCR Beta short-read assay at the Johns Hopkins FTIC core. The QIAamp micro DNA kit was used to extract genomic DNA from the cultured CD4+ T cells. Oncomine TCR Beta libraries from cultured CD4+ T cells were pooled with unique dual indexes and sequenced on an Illumina iSeq 100. The paper's data handling went like this. Non-productive sequences were removed, and CDR3s that did not start with C, did not end with F or W, or were shorter than 7 amino acids were discarded. Antigen-specific clonotypes were identified using the MANAFEST web application through comparison of peptide-stimulated wells with reference and other culture wells. Positive clones required FDR below 0.05, an odds ratio above 5, and productive frequency above 0.1% in at least two of three replicate wells. Cross-reactive clonotypes were defined as significantly expanded in both SARS-CoV-2 spike wells and at least one common cold coronavirus spike condition. Using R version 3.6.1, CDR3 homology was evaluated through Levenshtein distances (stringdist) along with unrooted phylogenetic trees (ape). The public reads were reanalyzed by TCRdb: fastp trimming at Q25, MiXCR alignment, in-frame beta chains only. A single entry per CDR3 protein holds the most common genes and DNA from its merged rows. TCRdb, not the original authors, processed these V and J calls. The sample table records around 10,000 distinct CDR3 sequences; about 35% of these occur just once. The ten most abundant clones make up 15% to 20% of the sample.

Comment on this clonotype: Its antigen remains unidentified. No much larger clone is present one base from it, and per-base qualities are unavailable.

CDR1 and CDR2, looked up from the germline V gene (reference sequence), are DFQATT and SNEGSKA. Trimming removed 5 bases from V and 3 bases from J, leaving 11 bases between the germline ends. Measured from the cysteine to the phenylalanine, the CDR3 is 12 residues long. The read is trimmed to its CDR3 DNA, 36 bases read in frame from base 1. Findings and caveats that apply to the study as a whole: Among the post-vaccine SARS-CoV-2-reactive clones in convalescent patients, a median roughly 85% showed up only after vaccination, which suggests vaccine-specific priming. Of the vaccine-specific clones found in convalescent patients, nearly all (304 of 307) were mono-reactive for SARS-CoV-2 spike instead of being cross-reactive with common cold coronaviruses. The study included relatively few convalescent patients and did not analyze early timepoints after natural infection. The median count of SARS-CoV-2-reactive clonotypes went up from about 23 after infection to 38 after vaccination, although the change was not significant.

Taken with the paper, the label for treatment or condition translates to: roughly 11-day PBMC culture with coronavirus spike peptide pools or control peptides (ViraFEST assay). CD4+ T cells from unexposed donors were collected before the COVID-19 pandemic (2011-2018). To expand antigen-specific T cells with peptide pools and then pick out the expanded clonotypes through TCR sequencing, the study relied on the ViraFEST assay. Roughly 2.1 million PBMCs per well were cultured in IMDM with roughly 5.2% human AB serum and 8.5 to 10 IU/ml IL-2, plus 10 ug/ml peptide pools. Half of the culture medium was replaced with fresh IL-2-containing medium on days 3 and 7. After about nine days of culture, CD4+ T cells were isolated by negative selection with the EasySep CD4+ T cell isolation kit. Unexposed donor CD4+ T cells were tested for reactivity to SARS-CoV-2 S and N and four common cold coronavirus spike pools, as cell number allowed. Ficoll-Paque Plus gradient centrifugation was used to isolate PBMCs from whole blood, and the isolated PBMCs were then either used fresh or cryopreserved at -140C. In general, triplicate wells were set up for every culture condition. The leukapheresis product used for the unexposed donors was purchased from a commercial source.

The source of this sequence is a human donor in good health. The sequenced sample was CD4+ T cells from blood, cultured in vitro. Recombination connected TRBV20-1 to TRBJ2-7; perhaps TRBD2 is the D gene, with 6 bases matching. The DNA reads TGCAGTGCTGGGACTGACCTCTACGAGCAGTACTTC. Translated, this gives CSAGTDLYEQYF.